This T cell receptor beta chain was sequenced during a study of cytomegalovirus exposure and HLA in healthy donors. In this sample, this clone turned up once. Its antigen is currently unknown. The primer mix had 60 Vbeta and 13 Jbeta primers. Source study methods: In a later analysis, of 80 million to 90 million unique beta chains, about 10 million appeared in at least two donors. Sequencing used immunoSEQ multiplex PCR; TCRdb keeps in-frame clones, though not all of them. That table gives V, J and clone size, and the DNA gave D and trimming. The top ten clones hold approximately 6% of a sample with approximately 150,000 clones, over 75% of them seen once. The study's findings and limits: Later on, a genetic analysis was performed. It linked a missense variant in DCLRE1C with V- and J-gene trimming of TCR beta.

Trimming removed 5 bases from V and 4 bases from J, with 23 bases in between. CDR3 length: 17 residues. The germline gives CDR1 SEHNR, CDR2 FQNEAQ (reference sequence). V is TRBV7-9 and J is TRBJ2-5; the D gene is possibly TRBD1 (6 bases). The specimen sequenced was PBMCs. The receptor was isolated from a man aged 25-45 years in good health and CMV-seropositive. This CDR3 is CASSPHLNLGAGETQYF. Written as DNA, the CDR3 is TGTGCCAGCAGCCCGCATTTAAACTTGGGGGCTGGAGAGACCCAGTACTTC.